The clone carrying this TCR beta chain showed up just a few times. These data originate in a study of blood T cells in healthy people across ages. A second PCR, run for about 7 to 11 cycles, used a sample-barcoded 5' primer plus a J-beta primer mix. Using its own MiXCR run on the 5' RACE reads, TCRdb lists one record per CDR3 protein. The top ten clones hold 3% to 4.5% of a sample with 750,000 to 850,000 distinct CDR3 sequences, around a quarter of them seen once. The CDR3 has 14 residues. CDR1 and CDR2 from the germline V gene are MGHRA and YSYEKL. V was cut by 1 base and J by 7 bases, with 11 bases left in between. These data were likewise used in another study, on T cells of mothers and their children. From that paper: An overlap that was slightly higher, though non-significant, was seen in related mother-child pairs versus unrelated pairs.

What was sequenced was blood. This chain links TRBV4-1 with TRBJ1-5; unclear D gene. The receptor was derived from a boy between 10 and 17 years old in good health. The CDR3 loop reads CASSQVVGRQPQHF. The CDR3 bases are TGCGCCAGCAGCCAAGTGGTAGGTCGGCAGCCCCAGCATTTT.